The T cell receptor beta chain under discussion was sequenced for a study of blood T cell repertoires in COVID-19. About the research overall: Samples of COVID-19 (acute and convalescent) were obtained from the United States, Italy and Spain. Sources were T cells, B-cell-depleted T cells, or PBMCs; the material itself was cDNA or gDNA.

This CDR3 is 14 amino acids long. V was shortened by 0 bases and J by 4 bases, with 5 bases between the two germline ends. In germline, CDR1 is SGHNT, CDR2 YYREEE (reference sequence). As originally analysed: Counts of nucleated cells, estimated from reference gene primer amplification, were obtained. Sequencing was performed with immunoSEQ multiplex PCR; in TCRdb, only in-frame clones are kept and a portion is missing. V, J and clone size are those of that table, while D and trimming were read from the DNA. The sample contains about 57,000 clones, more than 75% of which appear only once. Sequencing was done on a sample of peripheral blood. J is TRBJ2-6 and V is TRBV5-4; D gene ambiguous. This TCR derives from an elderly woman with acute or convalescent COVID-19. The CDR3 spells CASSLDEGANVLTF. Written as DNA, the CDR3 is TGTGCCAGCAGCTTGGACGAGGGGGCCAACGTCCTGACTTTC.